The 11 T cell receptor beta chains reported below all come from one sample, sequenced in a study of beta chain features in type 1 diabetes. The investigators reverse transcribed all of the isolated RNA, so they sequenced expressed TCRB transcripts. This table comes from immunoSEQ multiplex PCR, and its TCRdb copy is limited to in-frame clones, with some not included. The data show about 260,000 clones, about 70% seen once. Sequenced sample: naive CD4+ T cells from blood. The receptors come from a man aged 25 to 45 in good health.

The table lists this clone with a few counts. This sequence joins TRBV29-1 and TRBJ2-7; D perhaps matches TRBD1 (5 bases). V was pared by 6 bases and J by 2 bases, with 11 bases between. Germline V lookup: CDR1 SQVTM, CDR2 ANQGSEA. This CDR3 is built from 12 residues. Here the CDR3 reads CSVQALTYEQYF. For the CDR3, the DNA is TGCAGCGTACAGGCTCTAACCTACGAGCAGTACTTC.

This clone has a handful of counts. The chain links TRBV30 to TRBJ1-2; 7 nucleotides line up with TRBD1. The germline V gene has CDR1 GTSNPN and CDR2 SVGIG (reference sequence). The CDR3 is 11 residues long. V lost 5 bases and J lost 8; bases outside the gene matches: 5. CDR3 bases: TGTGCCTGGCAGACAGGGCACGGCTACACCTTC. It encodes CAWQTGHGYTF.

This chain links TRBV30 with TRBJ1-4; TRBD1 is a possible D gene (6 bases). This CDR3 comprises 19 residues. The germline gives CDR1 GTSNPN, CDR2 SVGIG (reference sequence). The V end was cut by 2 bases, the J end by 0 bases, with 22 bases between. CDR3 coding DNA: TGTGCCTGGAGTCCAACCCGACTTACAGGGAAAGCAACTAATGAAAAACTGTTTTTT. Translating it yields CAWSPTRLTGKATNEKLFF. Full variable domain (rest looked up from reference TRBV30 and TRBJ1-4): SQTIHQWPATLVQPVGSPLSLECTVEGTSNPNLYWYRQAAGRGLQLLFYSVGIGQISSEVPQNLSASRPQDRQFILSSKKLLLSDSGFYLCAWSPTRLTGKATNEKLFFGSGTQLSVL.

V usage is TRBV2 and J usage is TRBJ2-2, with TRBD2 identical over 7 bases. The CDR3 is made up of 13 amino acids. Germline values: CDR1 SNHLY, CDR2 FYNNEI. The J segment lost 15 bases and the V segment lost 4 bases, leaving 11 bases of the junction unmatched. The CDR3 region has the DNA TGTGCCAGCAGTGTAGGCGGTCCGGGAGGTGTGTTTTTT. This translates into CASSVGGPGGVFF. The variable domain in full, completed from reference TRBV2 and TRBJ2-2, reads EPEVTQTPSHQVTQMGQEVILRCVPISNHLYFYWYRQILGQKVEFLVSFYNNEISEKSEIFDDQFSVERPDGSNFTLKIRSTKLEDSAMYFCASSVGGPGGVFFGEGSRLTVL.

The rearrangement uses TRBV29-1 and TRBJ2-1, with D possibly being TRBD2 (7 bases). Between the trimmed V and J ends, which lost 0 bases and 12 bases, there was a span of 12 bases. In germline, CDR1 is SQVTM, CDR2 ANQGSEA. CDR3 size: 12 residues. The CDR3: CSVEDAGEGQFF. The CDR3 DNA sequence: TGCAGCGTTGAAGATGCAGGGGAGGGGCAGTTCTTC.

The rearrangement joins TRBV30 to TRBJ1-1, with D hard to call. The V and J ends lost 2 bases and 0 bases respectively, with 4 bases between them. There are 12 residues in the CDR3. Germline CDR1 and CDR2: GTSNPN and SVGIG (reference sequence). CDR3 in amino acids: CAWSFLNTEAFF. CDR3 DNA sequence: TGTGCCTGGAGTTTTTTGAACACTGAAGCTTTCTTT.

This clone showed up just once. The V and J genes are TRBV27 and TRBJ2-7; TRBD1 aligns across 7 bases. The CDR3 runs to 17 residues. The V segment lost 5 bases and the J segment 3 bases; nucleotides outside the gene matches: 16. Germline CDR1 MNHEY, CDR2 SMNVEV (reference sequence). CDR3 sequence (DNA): TGTGCCAGCAGTAGAGTGCCTAAGACAGGGATTGGCTACGAGCAGTACTTC. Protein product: CASSRVPKTGIGYEQYF.

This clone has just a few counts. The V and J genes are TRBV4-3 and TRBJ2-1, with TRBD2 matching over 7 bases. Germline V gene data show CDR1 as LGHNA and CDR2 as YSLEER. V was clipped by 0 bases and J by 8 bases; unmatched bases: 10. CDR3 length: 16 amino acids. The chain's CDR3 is CASSQDWAGEVYEQFF. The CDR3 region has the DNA TGCGCCAGCAGCCAAGATTGGGCGGGAGAGGTATATGAGCAGTTCTTC.

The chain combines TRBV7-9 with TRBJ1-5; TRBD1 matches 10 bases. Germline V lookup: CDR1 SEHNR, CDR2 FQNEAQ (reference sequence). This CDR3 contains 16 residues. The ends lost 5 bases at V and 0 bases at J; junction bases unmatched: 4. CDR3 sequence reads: CASSKGTGASNQPQHF. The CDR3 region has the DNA TGTGCCAGCAGCAAGGGGACAGGGGCTAGCAATCAGCCCCAGCATTTT.

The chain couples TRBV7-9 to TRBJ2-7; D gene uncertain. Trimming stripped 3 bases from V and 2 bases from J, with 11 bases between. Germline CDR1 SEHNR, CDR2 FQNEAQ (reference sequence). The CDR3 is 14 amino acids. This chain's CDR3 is CASSFDSAAYEQYF. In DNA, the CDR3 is TGTGCCAGCAGCTTTGATTCCGCCGCCTACGAGCAGTACTTC.

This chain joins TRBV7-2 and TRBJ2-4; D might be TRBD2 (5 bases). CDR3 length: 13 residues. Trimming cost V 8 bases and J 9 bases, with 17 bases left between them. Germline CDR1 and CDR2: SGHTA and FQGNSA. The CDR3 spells CASGPRAGGIQYF. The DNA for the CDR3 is TGTGCCAGCGGCCCTAGGGCAGGAGGCATTCAGTACTTC.